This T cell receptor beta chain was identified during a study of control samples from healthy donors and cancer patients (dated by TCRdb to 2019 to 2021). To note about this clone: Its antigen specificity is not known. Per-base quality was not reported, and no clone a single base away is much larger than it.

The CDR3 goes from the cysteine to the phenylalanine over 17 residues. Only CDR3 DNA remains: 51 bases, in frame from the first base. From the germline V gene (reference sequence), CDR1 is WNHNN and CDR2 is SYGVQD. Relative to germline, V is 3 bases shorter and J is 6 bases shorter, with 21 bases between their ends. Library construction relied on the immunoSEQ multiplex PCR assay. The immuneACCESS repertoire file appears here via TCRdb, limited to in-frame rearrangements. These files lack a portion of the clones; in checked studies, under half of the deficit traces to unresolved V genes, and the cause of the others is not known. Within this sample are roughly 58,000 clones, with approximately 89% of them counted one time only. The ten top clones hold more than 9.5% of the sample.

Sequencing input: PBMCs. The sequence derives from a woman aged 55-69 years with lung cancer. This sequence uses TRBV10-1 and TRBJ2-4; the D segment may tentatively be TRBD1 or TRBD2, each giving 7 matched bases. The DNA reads TGCGCCAGCAGTGATGGCCGCAGGGGAGGGGGCGGAAACATTCAGTACTTC. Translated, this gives CASSDGRRGGGGNIQYF.